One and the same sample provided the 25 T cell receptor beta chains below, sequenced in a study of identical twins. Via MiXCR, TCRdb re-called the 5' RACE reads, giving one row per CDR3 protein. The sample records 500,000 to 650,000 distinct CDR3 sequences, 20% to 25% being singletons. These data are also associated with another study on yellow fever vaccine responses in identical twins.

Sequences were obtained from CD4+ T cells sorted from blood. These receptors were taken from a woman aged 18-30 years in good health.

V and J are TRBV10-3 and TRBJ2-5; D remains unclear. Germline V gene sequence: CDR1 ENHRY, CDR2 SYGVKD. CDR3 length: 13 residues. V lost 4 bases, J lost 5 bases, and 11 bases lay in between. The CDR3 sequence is CAISARKGETQYF. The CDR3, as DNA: TGTGCCATCAGTGCTCGGAAAGGCGAGACCCAGTACTTC.

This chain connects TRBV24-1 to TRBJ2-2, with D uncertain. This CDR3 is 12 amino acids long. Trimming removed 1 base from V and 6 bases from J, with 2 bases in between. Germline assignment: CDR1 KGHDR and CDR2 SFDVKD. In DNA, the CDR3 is TGTGCCACCAGTGATTTCCCCGGGGAGCTGTTTTTT. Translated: CATSDFPGELFF.

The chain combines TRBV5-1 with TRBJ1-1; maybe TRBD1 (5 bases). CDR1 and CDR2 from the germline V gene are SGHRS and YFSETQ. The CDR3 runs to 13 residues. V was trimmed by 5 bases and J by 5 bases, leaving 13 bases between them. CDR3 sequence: CASRPQGRTEAFF. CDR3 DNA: TGCGCCAGCAGGCCCCAGGGAAGAACTGAAGCTTTCTTT.

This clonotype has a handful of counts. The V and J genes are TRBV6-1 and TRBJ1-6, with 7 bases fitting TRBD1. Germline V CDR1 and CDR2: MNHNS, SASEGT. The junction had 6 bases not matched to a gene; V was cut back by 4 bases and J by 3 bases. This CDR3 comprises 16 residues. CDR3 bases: TGTGCCAGCAGTGGACAGGGAGTAGTCTATAATTCACCCCTCCACTTT. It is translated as CASSGQGVVYNSPLHF.

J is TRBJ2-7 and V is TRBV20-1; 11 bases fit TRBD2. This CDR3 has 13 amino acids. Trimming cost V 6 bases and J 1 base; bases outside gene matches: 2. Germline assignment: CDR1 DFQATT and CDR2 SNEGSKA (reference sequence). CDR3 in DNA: TGCAGTGCACTAGCGGGAGTTTCCTACGAGCAGTACTTC. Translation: CSALAGVSYEQYF.

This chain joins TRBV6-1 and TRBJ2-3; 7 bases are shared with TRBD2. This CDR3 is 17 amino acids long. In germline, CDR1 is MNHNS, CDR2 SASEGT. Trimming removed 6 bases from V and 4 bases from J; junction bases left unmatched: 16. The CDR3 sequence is CASSQGLGRVGADTQYF. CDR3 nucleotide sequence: TGTGCCAGCAGCCAAGGACTAGGGCGAGTGGGGGCAGATACGCAGTATTTT.

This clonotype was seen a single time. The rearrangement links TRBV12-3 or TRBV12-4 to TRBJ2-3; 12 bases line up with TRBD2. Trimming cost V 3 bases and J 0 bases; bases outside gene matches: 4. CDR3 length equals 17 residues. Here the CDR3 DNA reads TGTGCCAGCAGTTTGGGACTAGCGGGCTATAGCACAGATACGCAGTATTTT. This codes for CASSLGLAGYSTDTQYF.

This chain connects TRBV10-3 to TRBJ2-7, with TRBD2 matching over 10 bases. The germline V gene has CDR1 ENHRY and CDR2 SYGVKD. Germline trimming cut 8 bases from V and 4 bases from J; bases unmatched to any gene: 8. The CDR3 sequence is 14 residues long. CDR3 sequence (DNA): TGTGCCATCGCCCAAGCGGGGGGGCCTTACGAGCAGTACGTC. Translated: CAIAQAGGPYEQYV.

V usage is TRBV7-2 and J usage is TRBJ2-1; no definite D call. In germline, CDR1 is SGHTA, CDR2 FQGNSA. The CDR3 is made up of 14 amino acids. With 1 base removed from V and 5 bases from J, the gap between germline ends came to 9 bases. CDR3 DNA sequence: TGTGCCAGCAGCTTAGTAGGGTCTCACAATGAGCAGTTCTTC. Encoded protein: CASSLVGSHNEQFF.

The CDR3 loop is CSARDRRGNTEAFF. The DNA of the CDR3 is TGCAGTGCTAGAGATCGCAGGGGGAACACTGAAGCTTTCTTT. This sequence joins TRBV20-1 and TRBJ1-1, with D tentatively TRBD1 (6 bases). The V end was cut by 0 bases, the J end by 1 base, with 9 bases between. This CDR3 comprises 14 residues. Germline CDR1 DFQATT, CDR2 SNEGSKA (reference sequence).

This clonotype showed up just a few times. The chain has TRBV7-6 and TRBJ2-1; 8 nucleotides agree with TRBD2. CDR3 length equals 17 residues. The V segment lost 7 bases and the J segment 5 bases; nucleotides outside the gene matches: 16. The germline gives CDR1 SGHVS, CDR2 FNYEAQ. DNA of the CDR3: TGTGCCAGCAAGCTTAAGGGAGCGGGAGAAGTGGACAATGAGCAGTTCTTC. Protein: CASKLKGAGEVDNEQFF.

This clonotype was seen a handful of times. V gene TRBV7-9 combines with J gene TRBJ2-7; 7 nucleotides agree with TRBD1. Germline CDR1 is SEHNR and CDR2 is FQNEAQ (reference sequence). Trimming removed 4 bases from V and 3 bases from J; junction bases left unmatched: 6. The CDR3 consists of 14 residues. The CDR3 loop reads CASSSRQGFYEQYF. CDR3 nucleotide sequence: TGTGCCAGCAGCTCCCGACAGGGTTTCTACGAGCAGTACTTC.

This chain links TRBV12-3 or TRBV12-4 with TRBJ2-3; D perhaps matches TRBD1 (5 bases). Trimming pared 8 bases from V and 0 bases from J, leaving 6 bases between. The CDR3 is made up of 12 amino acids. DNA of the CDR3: TGTGCCAGCCGACAGAGCACAGATACGCAGTATTTT. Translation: CASRQSTDTQYF.

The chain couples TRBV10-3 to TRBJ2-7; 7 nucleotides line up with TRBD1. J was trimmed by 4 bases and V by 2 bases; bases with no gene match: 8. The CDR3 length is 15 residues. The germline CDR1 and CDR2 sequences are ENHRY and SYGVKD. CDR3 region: CAISERTGGPYEQYF. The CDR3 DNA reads TGTGCCATCAGTGAGAGGACAGGCGGCCCTTACGAGCAGTACTTC.

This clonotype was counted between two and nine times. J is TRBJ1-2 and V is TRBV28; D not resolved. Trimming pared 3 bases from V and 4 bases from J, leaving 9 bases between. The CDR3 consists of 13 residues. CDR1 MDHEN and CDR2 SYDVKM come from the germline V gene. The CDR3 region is CASSFGQSYGYTF. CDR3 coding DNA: TGTGCCAGCAGTTTTGGGCAGAGCTATGGCTACACCTTC.

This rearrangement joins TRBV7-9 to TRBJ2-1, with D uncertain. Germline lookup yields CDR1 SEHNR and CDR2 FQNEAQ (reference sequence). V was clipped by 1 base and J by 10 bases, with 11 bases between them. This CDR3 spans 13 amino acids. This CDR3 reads CASSLGSAAEQFF. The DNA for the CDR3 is TGTGCCAGCAGCTTAGGTTCAGCAGCAGAGCAGTTCTTC.

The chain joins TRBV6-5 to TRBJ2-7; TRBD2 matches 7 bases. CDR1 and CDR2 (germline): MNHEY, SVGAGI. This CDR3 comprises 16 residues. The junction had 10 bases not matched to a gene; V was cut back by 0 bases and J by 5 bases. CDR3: CASSYSAQAGAHEQYF. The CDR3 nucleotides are TGTGCCAGCAGTTACTCAGCCCAGGCGGGAGCTCACGAGCAGTACTTC.

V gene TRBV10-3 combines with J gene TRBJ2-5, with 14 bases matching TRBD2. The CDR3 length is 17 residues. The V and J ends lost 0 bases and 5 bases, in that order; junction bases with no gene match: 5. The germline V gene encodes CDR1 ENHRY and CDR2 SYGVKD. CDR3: CAISESKTSGGAETQYF. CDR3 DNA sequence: TGTGCCATCAGTGAGTCGAAGACTAGCGGGGGGGCGGAGACCCAGTACTTC.

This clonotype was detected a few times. CDR3 residues: CASSLGAGLAGVNEQFF. In DNA form, the CDR3 reads TGCGCCAGCAGCTTGGGAGCCGGCCTAGCGGGGGTCAATGAGCAGTTCTTC. The chain links TRBV5-1 to TRBJ2-1; TRBD2 matches 10 bases. Germline V gene data show CDR1 as SGHRS and CDR2 as YFSETQ. The V and J ends lost 0 bases and 6 bases, in that order; junction bases with no gene match: 9. This CDR3 is 17 amino acids long.

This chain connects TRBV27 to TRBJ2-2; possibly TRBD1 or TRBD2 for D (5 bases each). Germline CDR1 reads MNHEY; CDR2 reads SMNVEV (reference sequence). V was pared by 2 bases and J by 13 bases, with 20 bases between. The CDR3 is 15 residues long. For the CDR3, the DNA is TGTGCCAGCAGTTTAGAACCCACCGGGGCCCGGCGGCTGTTTTTT. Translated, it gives CASSLEPTGARRLFF.

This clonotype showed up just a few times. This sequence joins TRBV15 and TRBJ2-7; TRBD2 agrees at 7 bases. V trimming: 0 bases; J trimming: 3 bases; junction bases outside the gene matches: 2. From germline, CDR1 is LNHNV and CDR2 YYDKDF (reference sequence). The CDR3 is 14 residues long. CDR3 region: CATSRDAGDYEQYV. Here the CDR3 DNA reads TGTGCCACCAGCAGAGATGCGGGGGACTACGAGCAGTACGTC.

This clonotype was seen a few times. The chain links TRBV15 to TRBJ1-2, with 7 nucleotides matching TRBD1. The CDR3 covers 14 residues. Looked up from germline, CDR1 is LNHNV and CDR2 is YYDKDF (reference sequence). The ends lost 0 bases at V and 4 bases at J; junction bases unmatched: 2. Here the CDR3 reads CATSREAGGYGYTF. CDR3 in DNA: TGTGCCACCAGCAGAGAGGCAGGGGGCTATGGCTACACCTTC.

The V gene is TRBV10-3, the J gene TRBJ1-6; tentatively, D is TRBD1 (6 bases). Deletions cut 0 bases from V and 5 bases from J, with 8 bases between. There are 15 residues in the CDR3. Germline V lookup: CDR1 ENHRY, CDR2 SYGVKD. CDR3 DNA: TGTGCCATCAGTGAGTCAGGACAGAATAATTCACCCCTCCACTTT. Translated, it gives CAISESGQNNSPLHF.

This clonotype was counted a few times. The CDR3 loop reads CASSPGQLGEQFF. CDR3 in DNA: TGTGCCAGCAGCCCGGGACAGTTGGGGGAGCAGTTCTTC. The rearrangement joins TRBV5-6 to TRBJ2-1; TRBD1 aligns across 7 bases. The CDR3 is 13 residues long. J lost 10 bases, V lost 4 bases, and 8 bases had no gene match. The germline V gene encodes CDR1 SGHDT and CDR2 YYEEEE.

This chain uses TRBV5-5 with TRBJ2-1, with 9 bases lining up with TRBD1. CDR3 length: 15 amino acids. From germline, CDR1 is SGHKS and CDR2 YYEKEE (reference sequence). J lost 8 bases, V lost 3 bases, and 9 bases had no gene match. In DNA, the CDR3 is TGTGCCAGCAGCTCACCGGGACAGGGAGACTATGAGCAGTTCTTC. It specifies CASSSPGQGDYEQFF.